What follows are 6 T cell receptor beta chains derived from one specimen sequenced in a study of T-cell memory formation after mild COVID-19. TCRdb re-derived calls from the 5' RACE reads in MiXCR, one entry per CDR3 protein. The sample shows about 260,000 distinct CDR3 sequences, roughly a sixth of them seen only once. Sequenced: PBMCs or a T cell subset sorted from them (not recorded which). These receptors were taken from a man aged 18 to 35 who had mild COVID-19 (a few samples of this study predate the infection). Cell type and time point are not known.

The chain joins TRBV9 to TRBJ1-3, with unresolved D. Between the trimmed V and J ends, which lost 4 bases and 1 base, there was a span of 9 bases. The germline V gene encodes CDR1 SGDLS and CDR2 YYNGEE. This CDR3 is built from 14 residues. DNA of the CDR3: TGTGCCAGCAGCCAGGATCCTTCTGGAAACACCATATATTTT. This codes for CASSQDPSGNTIYF.

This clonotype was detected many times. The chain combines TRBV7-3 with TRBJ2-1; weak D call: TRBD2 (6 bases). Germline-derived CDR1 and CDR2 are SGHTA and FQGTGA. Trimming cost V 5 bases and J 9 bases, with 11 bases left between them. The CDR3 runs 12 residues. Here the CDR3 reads CASSRPGGEQFF. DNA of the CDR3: TGTGCCAGCAGCAGACCCGGGGGTGAGCAGTTCTTC.

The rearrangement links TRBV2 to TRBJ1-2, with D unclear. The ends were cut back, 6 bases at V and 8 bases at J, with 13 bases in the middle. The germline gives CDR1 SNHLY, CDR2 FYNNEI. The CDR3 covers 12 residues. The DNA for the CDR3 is TGTGCCAGCAGGACGGCCGGCGGGGGCTACACCTTC. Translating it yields CASRTAGGGYTF.

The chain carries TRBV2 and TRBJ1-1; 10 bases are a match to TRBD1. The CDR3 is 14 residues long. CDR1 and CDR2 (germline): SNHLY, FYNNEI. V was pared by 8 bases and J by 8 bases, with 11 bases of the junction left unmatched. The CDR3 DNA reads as TGTGCCAGCCGTCAGACAGGGGGCGCCGAGGAAGCTTTCTTT. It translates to CASRQTGGAEEAFF.

The CDR3 sequence is CSANRDRELGSYEQYV. The CDR3 bases are TGCAGTGCTAACCGGGACAGGGAATTGGGCTCCTACGAGCAGTACGTC. The chain uses TRBV20-1 and TRBJ2-7; 9 bases match TRBD1. Germline trimming cut 4 bases from V and 0 bases from J; bases unmatched to any gene: 10. There are 16 residues in the CDR3. Germline lookup yields CDR1 DFQATT and CDR2 SNEGSKA (reference sequence).

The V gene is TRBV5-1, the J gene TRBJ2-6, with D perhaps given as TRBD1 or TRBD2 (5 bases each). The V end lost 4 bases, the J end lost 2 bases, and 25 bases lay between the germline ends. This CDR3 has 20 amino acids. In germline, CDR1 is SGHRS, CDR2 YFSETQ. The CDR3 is CASSPPQGDSLKAGANVLTF. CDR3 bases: TGCGCCAGCAGCCCACCCCAGGGAGATTCGTTAAAGGCTGGGGCCAACGTCCTGACTTTC.